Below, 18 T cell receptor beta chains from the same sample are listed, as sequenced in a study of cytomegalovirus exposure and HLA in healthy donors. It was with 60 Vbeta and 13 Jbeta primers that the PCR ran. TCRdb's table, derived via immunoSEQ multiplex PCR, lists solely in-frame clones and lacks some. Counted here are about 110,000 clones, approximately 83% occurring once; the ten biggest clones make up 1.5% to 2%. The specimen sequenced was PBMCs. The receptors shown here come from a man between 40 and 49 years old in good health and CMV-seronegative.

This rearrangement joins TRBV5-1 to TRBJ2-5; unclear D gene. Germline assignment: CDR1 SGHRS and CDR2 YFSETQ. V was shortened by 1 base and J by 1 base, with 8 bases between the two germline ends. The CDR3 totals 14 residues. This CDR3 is CASSLSGSQETQYF. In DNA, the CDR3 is TGCGCCAGCAGCTTGTCTGGCAGCCAAGAGACCCAGTACTTC.

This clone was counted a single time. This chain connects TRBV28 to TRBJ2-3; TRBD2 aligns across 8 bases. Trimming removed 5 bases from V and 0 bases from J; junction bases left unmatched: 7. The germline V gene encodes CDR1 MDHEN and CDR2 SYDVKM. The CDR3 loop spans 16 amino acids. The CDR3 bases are TGTGCCAGCAGTCAACTACTAGCGGCTAGCACAGATACGCAGTATTTT. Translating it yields CASSQLLAASTDTQYF.

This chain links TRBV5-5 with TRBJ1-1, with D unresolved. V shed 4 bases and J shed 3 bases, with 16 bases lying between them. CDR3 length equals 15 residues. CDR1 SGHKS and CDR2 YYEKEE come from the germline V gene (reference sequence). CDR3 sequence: CASSPVGKRDTEAFF. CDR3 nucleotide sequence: TGTGCCAGCAGCCCCGTTGGAAAGAGGGACACTGAAGCTTTCTTT.

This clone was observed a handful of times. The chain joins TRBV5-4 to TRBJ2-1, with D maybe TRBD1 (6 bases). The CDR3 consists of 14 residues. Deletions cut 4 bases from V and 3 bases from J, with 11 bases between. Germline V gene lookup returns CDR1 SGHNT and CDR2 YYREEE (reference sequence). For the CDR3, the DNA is TGTGCCAGCAGCAGGTCACAGGGCTACAATGAGCAGTTCTTC. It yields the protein CASSRSQGYNEQFF.

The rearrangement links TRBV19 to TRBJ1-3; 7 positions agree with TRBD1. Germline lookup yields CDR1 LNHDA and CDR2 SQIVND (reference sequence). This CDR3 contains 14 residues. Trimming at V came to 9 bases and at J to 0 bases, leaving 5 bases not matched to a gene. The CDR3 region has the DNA TGTGCCAGCGAACAGGGGAGCTCTGGAAACACCATATATTTT. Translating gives CASEQGSSGNTIYF.

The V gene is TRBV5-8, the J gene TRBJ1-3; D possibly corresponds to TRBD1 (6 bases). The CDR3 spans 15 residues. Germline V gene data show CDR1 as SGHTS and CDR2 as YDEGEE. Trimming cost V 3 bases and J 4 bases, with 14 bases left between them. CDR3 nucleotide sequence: TGTGCCAGCAGCTCCAGGGGTTTGGGCGGAAACACCATATATTTT. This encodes CASSSRGLGGNTIYF.

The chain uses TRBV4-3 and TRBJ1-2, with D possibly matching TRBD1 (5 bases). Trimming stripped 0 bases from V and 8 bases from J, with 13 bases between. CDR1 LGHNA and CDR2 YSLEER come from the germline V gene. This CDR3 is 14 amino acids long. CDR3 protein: CASSQEGGKGGYTF. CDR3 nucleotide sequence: TGCGCCAGCAGCCAAGAGGGGGGAAAGGGCGGCTACACCTTC.

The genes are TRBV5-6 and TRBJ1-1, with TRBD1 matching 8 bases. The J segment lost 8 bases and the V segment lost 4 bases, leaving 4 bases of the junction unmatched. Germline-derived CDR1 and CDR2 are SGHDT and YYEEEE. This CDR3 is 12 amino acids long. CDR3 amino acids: CASSATGVEAFF. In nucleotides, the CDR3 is TGTGCCAGCAGCGCGACAGGGGTAGAAGCTTTCTTT.

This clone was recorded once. The CDR3 DNA follows: TGTGCCAGCAGCCCAGGGACATCCCCTGAAGCTTTCTTT. As protein: CASSPGTSPEAFF. The V and J genes are TRBV5-4 and TRBJ1-1; perhaps TRBD1 as D (6 bases). Trimming left V 4 bases short and J 6 bases short, with 13 bases between. Germline V lookup: CDR1 SGHNT, CDR2 YYREEE (reference sequence). The CDR3 is made up of 13 amino acids.

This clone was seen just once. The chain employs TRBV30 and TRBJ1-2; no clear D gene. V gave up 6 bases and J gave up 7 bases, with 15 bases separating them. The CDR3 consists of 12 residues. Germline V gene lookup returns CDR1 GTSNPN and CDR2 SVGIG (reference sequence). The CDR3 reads CACRGTKVGYTF. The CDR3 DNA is TGTGCCTGCCGCGGAACTAAAGTTGGCTACACCTTC.

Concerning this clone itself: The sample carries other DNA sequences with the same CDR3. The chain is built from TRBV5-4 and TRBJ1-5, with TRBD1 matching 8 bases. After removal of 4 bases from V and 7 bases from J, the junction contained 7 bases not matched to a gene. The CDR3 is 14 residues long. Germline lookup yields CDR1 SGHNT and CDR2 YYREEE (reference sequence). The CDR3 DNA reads TGTGCCAGCAGCCTGCAGGGGGCCGGACAGCCCCAGCATTTT. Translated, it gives CASSLQGAGQPQHF.

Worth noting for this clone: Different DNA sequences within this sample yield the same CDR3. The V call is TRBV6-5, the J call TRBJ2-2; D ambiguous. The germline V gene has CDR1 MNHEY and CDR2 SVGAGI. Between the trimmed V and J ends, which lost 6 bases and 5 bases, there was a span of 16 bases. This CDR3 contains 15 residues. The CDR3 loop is CASSSPSGVTGELFF. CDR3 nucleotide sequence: TGTGCCAGCAGCTCCCCCTCTGGAGTAACCGGGGAGCTGTTTTTT.

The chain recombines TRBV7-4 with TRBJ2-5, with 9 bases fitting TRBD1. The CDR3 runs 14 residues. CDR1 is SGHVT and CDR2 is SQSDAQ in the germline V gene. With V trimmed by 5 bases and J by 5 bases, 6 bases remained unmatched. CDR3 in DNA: TGTGCCAGCAGCATAGGACAGGGGAAGGAGACCCAGTACTTC. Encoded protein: CASSIGQGKETQYF. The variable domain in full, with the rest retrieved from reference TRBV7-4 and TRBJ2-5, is GAGVSQSPRYKVAKRGRDVALRCDSISGHVTLYWYRQTLGQGSEVLTYSQSDAQRDKSGRPSGRFSAERPERSVSTLKIQRTEQGDSAVYLCASSIGQGKETQYFGPGTRLLVL.

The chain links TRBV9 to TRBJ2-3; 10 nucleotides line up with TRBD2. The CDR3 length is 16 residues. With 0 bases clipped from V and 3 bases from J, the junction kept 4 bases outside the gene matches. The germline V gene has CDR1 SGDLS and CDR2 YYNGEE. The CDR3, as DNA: TGTGCCAGCAGCGTAGACCCAGCGGGAGGGACAGATACGCAGTATTTT. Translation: CASSVDPAGGTDTQYF.

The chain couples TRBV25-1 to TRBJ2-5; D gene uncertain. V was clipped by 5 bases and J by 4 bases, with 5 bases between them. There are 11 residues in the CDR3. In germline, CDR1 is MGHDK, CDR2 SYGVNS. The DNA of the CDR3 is TGTGCCAGCAGTCAAATAGAGACCCAGTACTTC. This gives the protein CASSQIETQYF. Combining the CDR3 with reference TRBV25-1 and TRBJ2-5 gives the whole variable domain EADIYQTPRYLVIGTGKKITLECSQTMGHDKMYWYQQDPGMELHLIHYSYGVNSTEKGDLSSESTVSRIRTEHFPLTLESARPSHTSQYLCASSQIETQYFGPGTRLLVL.

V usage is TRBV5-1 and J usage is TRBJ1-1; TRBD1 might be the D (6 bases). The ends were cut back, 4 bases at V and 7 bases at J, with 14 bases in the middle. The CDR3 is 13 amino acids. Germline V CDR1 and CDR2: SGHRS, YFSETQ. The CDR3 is CASSLDGRGEAFF. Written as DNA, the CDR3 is TGCGCCAGCAGCCTTGATGGCAGGGGTGAAGCTTTCTTT.

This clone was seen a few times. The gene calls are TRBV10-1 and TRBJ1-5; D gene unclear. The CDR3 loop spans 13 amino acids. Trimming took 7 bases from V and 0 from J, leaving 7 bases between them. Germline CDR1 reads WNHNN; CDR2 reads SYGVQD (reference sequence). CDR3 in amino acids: CASTKLSNQPQHF. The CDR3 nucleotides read TGCGCCAGCACCAAACTTAGCAATCAGCCCCAGCATTTT.

CDR3 coding DNA: TGTGCCAGTATAGAAGGAGGGGTCAATCAGCCCCAGCATTTT. It codes for CASIEGGVNQPQHF. The gene calls are TRBV19 and TRBJ1-5; TRBD1 might be the D (5 bases). This CDR3 is 14 amino acids long. The V end was cut by 7 bases, the J end by 3 bases, with 13 bases between. Germline lookup yields CDR1 LNHDA and CDR2 SQIVND (reference sequence).